This entry lists 21 T cell receptor beta chains sequenced from one sample in a study of follicular helper T cells after annual influenza vaccination. Libraries were prepared by immunoSEQ multiplex PCR; TCRdb keeps only in-frame clonotypes and omits some of them. The sample has several thousand clones, less than 85% seen once; the top ten hold 1.5% to 2%. The time point: 2014-2015 season, 7 days after vaccination. The source was CXCR5+ CD38- circulating T follicular helper cells from blood, collected 7 days after influenza vaccination. Noted subset: circulating Tfh, non-naive CD4+CXCR5+PD-1+ (ICOS+CD38+ or ICOS-CD38-). All receptors derive from an adult who received the influenza vaccine.

The chain couples TRBV5-1 to TRBJ2-3; possible D gene TRBD2, 6 bases. The CDR3 totals 16 residues. CDR1 and CDR2 (germline): SGHRS, YFSETQ. V lost 3 bases and J 0 bases, leaving 14 bases between the germline ends. CDR3 bases: TGCGCCAGCAGCTCCCAGGCAGGGACTAGCACAGATACGCAGTATTTT. This translates into CASSSQAGTSTDTQYF.

The chain recombines TRBV11-2 with TRBJ2-1; D gene unclear. V lost 3 bases to trimming and J lost 4 bases, with 7 bases between them. The CDR3 is 13 amino acids. Germline V gene lookup returns CDR1 SGHAT and CDR2 FQNNGV. CDR3 sequence reads: CASSFGPYNEQFF. CDR3 nucleotides: TGTGCCAGCAGCTTCGGACCTTACAATGAGCAGTTCTTC.

The J gene is TRBJ1-1, the V gene TRBV2; D is unclear. Germline V lookup: CDR1 SNHLY, CDR2 FYNNEI. CDR3 length: 13 amino acids. V lost 5 bases, J lost 10 bases, and 17 bases lay in between. CDR3 coding DNA: TGTGCCAGCAGTCTTAGGTGGGCTGAGTTAGCTTTCTTT. Residues: CASSLRWAELAFF.

The V and J genes are TRBV6-1 and TRBJ1-6, with a tentative D call TRBD1 (5 bases). The CDR3 runs to 13 residues. Germline CDR1 and CDR2: MNHNS and SASEGT. V lost 6 bases and J 3 bases, leaving 6 bases between the germline ends. For the CDR3, the DNA is TGTGCCAGCAGGGGGGACTATAATTCACCCCTCCACTTT. Its translation is CASRGDYNSPLHF.

Only a few counts were recorded for this clone. This rearrangement joins TRBV6-1 to TRBJ2-7; TRBD1 matches at 7 bases. The CDR3 loop spans 14 amino acids. Per the germline V gene, CDR1 is MNHNS and CDR2 is SASEGT. V lost 8 bases and J lost 4; bases outside the gene matches: 11. Here the CDR3 reads CASEALGGAYEQYF. CDR3 nucleotide sequence: TGTGCCAGCGAAGCCTTAGGGGGCGCATACGAGCAGTACTTC.

This chain connects TRBV28 to TRBJ1-1, with D unresolved. Germline-derived CDR1 and CDR2 are MDHEN and SYDVKM. The germline V and J ends were trimmed by 5 bases and 5 bases, with 21 bases remaining between them. The CDR3 is 16 amino acids. CDR3 sequence: CASSPPAPGRGTEAFF. The CDR3 DNA reads as TGTGCCAGCAGTCCCCCCGCACCCGGGAGAGGAACTGAAGCTTTCTTT.

The J gene is TRBJ1-5, the V gene TRBV19; D may be TRBD1 (5 bases). The CDR3 contains 17 residues. CDR1 is LNHDA and CDR2 is SQIVND in the germline V gene (reference sequence). Trimming pared 4 bases from V and 0 bases from J, leaving 16 bases between. DNA for the CDR3: TGTGCCAGTAGTACACCCTCGGGGCGATATAGCAATCAGCCCCAGCATTTT. Protein product: CASSTPSGRYSNQPQHF.

This CDR3 is CASSQGLGQGYYEQYF. Here the CDR3 DNA reads TGCGCCAGCAGCCAAGGTCTCGGACAGGGGTACTACGAGCAGTACTTC. The J gene is TRBJ2-7, the V gene TRBV4-1; 9 nucleotides align to TRBD1. This CDR3 region has 16 residues. The ends lost 1 base at V and 3 bases at J; junction bases unmatched: 7. Germline CDR1 and CDR2: MGHRA and YSYEKL.

The gene calls are TRBV28 and TRBJ1-1; D possibly corresponds to TRBD1 (6 bases). Germline-derived CDR1 and CDR2 are MDHEN and SYDVKM. The CDR3 runs to 13 residues. Trimming cost V 3 bases and J 5 bases, with 10 bases left between them. CDR3 protein: CASSLPGETEAFF. CDR3 nucleotide sequence: TGTGCCAGCAGTTTGCCAGGGGAAACTGAAGCTTTCTTT.

The rearrangement links TRBV15 to TRBJ2-5; 12 bases are shared with TRBD2. The junction had 4 bases not matched to a gene; V was cut back by 2 bases and J by 0 bases. Germline V gene lookup returns CDR1 LNHNV and CDR2 YYDKDF (reference sequence). The CDR3 loop spans 17 amino acids. In nucleotides, the CDR3 is TGTGCCACCAGCAGACCTAGCGGGGGGGCAAACCAAGAGACCCAGTACTTC. It is translated as CATSRPSGGANQETQYF.

The chain joins TRBV5-1 to TRBJ2-4; 8 bases match TRBD2. This CDR3 region has 13 residues. With V trimmed by 4 bases and J by 5 bases, 2 bases remained unmatched. Germline assignment: CDR1 SGHRS and CDR2 YFSETQ. The CDR3 region has the DNA TGCGCCAGCAGCCAAGCGGGGGAAAACATTCAGTACTTC. Translated, it gives CASSQAGENIQYF.

This clone showed up just a few times. This chain connects TRBV14 to TRBJ1-6; 7 positions agree with TRBD1. Germline V gene sequence: CDR1 SGHDN, CDR2 FVKESK. The CDR3 is made up of 14 amino acids. V trimming: 4 bases; J trimming: 9 bases; junction bases outside the gene matches: 6. CDR3 DNA sequence: TGTGCCAGCAGCCGGGACAGAGCAAGTTCACCCCTCCACTTT. Translating it yields CASSRDRASSPLHF.

The chain links TRBV7-2 to TRBJ2-5, with TRBD2 matching over 8 bases. The CDR3 is 15 amino acids. V lost 2 bases to trimming and J lost 1 base; unmatched junction nucleotides: 3. Per the germline V gene, CDR1 is SGHTA and CDR2 is FQGNSA. CDR3 in amino acids: CASSLSGGIQETQYF. DNA of the CDR3: TGTGCCAGCAGCTTAAGCGGGGGAATCCAAGAGACCCAGTACTTC.

This chain connects TRBV6-1 to TRBJ1-6, with D maybe TRBD1 (6 bases). The V gene's germline CDR1 is MNHNS and CDR2 SASEGT. This CDR3 is 15 amino acids long. Trimming cost V 7 bases and J 6 bases, with 16 bases left between them. CDR3 loop: CASNQMTGLNSPLHF. Here the CDR3 DNA reads TGTGCCAGCAACCAAATGACAGGCCTTAATTCACCCCTCCACTTT.

The chain couples TRBV7-2 to TRBJ1-2, with D uncertain. The CDR3 consists of 14 residues. V lost 5 bases and J 4 bases, leaving 14 bases between the germline ends. Looked up from germline, CDR1 is SGHTA and CDR2 is FQGNSA. This CDR3 reads CASSPSNGPYGYTF. DNA for the CDR3: TGTGCCAGCAGCCCCTCCAACGGTCCCTATGGCTACACCTTC.

The V and J genes are TRBV29-1 and TRBJ1-1; TRBD1 might be the D (6 bases). The germline gives CDR1 SQVTM, CDR2 ANQGSEA. The CDR3 has 13 amino acids. Trimming shortened V by 4 bases and J by 1 base, and 10 bases separated the two germline ends. CDR3 sequence: CSVAQGSNTEAFF. CDR3 DNA sequence: TGCAGCGTTGCACAGGGATCGAACACTGAAGCTTTCTTT.

The CDR3 coding sequence is TGTGCCAGCCATCCTAGCGGGGGGGCCCTCACCGGGGAGCTGTTTTTT. This codes for CASHPSGGALTGELFF. The chain carries TRBV7-3 and TRBJ2-2, with TRBD2 matching 12 bases. This CDR3 comprises 16 residues. Germline lookup yields CDR1 SGHTA and CDR2 FQGTGA. Germline trimming cut 8 bases from V and 4 bases from J; bases unmatched to any gene: 8.

This clone was detected only once. The CDR3 region is CASSQEGLHYNEQFF. The CDR3 DNA is TGCGCCAGCAGCCAGGAGGGGTTACACTACAATGAGCAGTTCTTC. The V and J genes are TRBV5-1 and TRBJ2-1; weak D call: TRBD2 (6 bases). CDR1 is SGHRS and CDR2 is YFSETQ in the germline V gene. The V and J ends lost 4 bases and 3 bases respectively, with 14 bases between them. This CDR3 is built from 15 residues.

This rearrangement joins TRBV19 to TRBJ1-5; D remains ambiguous. There are 15 residues in the CDR3. Looked up from germline, CDR1 is LNHDA and CDR2 is SQIVND (reference sequence). V was pared by 6 bases and J by 4 bases, with 16 bases between. CDR3 sequence: CASRVVSHSNQPQHF. For the CDR3, the DNA is TGTGCCAGTAGGGTAGTTTCCCACTCAAATCAGCCCCAGCATTTT.

J is TRBJ2-3 and V is TRBV7-6; D not certain. CDR1 is SGHVS and CDR2 is FNYEAQ in the germline V gene. The CDR3 runs to 15 residues. The germline V and J ends were trimmed by 1 base and 10 bases, with 18 bases remaining between them. CDR3 sequence: CASSLGAAAPLPQYF. For the CDR3, the DNA is TGTGCCAGCAGCTTAGGGGCTGCTGCCCCCCTGCCGCAGTATTTT.

The J gene is TRBJ1-2, the V gene TRBV7-2; 7 nucleotides align to TRBD1. This CDR3 spans 12 amino acids. Trimming cost V 5 bases and J 5 bases; bases outside gene matches: 2. Germline V gene data show CDR1 as SGHTA and CDR2 as FQGNSA. The CDR3: CASSAQGYGYTF. The CDR3 DNA reads TGTGCCAGCAGCGCACAGGGGTATGGCTACACCTTC. Using reference TRBV7-2 and TRBJ1-2 for the parts outside the CDR3, the full variable domain is GAGVSQSPSNKVTEKGKDVELRCDPISGHTALYWYRQSLGQGLEFLIYFQGNSAPDKSGLPSDRFSAERTGGSVSTLTIQRTQQEDSAVYLCASSAQGYGYTFGSGTRLTVV.